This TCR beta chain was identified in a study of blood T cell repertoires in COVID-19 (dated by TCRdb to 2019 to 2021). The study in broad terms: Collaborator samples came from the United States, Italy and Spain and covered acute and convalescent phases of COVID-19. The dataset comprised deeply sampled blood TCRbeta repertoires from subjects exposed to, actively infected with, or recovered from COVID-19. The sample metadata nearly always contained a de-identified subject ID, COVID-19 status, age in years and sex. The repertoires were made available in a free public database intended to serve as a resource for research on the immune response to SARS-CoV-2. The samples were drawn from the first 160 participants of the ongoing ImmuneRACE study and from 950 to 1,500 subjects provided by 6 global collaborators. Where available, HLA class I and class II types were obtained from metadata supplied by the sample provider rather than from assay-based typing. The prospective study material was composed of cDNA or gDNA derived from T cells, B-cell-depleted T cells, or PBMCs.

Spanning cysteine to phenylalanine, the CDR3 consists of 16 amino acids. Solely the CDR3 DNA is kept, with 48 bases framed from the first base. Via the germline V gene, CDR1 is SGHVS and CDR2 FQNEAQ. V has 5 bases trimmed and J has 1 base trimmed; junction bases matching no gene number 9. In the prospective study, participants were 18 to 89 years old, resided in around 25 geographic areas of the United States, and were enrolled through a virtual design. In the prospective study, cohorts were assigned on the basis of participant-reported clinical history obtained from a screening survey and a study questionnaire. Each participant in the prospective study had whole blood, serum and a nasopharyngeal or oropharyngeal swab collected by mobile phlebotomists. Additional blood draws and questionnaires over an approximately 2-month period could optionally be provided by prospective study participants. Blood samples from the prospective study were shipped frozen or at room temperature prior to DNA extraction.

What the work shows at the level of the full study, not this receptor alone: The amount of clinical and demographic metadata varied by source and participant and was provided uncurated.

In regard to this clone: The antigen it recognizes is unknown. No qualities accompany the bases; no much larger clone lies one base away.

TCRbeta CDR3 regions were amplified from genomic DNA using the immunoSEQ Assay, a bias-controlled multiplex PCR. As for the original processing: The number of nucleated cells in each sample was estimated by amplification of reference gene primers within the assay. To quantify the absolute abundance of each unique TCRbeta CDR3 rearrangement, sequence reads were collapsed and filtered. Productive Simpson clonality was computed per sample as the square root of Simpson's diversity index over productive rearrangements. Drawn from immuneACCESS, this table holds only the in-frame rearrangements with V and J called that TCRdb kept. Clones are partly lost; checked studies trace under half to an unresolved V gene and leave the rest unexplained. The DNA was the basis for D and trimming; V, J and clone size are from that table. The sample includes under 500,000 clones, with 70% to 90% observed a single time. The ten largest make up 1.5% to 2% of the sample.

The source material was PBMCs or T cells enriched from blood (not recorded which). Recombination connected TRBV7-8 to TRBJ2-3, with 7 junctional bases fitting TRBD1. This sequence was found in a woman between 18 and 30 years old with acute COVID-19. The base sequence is TGTGCCAGCAGCCCCCAGGACAGGACCCGCACAGATACGCAGTATTTT. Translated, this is CASSPQDRTRTDTQYF.